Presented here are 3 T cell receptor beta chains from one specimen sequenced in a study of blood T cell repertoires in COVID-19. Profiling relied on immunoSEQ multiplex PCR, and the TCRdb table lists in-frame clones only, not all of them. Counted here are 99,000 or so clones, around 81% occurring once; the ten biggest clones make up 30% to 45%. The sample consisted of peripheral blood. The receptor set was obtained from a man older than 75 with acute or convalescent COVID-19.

CDR3 sequence (DNA): TGCGCCAGCAGCGACGCAGGGTCGGACACCATATATTTT. It specifies CASSDAGSDTIYF. The V and J genes are TRBV5-1 and TRBJ1-3, with a weak D call TRBD1 (5 bases). There are 13 residues in the CDR3. Looked up from germline, CDR1 is SGHRS and CDR2 is YFSETQ. Trimming shortened V by 4 bases and J by 8 bases, and 13 bases separated the two germline ends.

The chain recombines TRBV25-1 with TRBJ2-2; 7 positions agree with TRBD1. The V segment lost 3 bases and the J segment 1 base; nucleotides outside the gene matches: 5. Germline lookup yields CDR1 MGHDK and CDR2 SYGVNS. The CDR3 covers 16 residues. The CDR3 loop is CASSDSHRGNTGELFF. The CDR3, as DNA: TGTGCCAGCAGTGATTCCCACAGGGGGAACACCGGGGAGCTGTTTTTT.

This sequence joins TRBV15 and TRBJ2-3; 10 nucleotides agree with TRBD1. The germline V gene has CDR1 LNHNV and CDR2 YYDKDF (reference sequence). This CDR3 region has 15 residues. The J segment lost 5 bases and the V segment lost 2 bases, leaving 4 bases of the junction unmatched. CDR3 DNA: TGTGCCACCAGCAGACGGGACAGGGGTAGAGATACGCAGTATTTT. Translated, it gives CATSRRDRGRDTQYF.